These T cell receptor beta chains were read from a single sample in a study of blood T cell repertoires in COVID-19. TCRdb's table, derived via immunoSEQ multiplex PCR, lists solely in-frame clones and lacks some. The sample gives tens of thousands of clones, roughly 90% of which show up once; around 15% is in the top ten. Sequenced input: peripheral blood. The receptor source for this set is a male donor with acute or convalescent COVID-19. The CDR3 runs from the conserved cysteine through the conserved F or W. A D gene is named only where the DNA matches it firmly. Expanded clones get a size class; other rows say once, few or many, or leave the size out.

CDR3 | DNA | size | J | V | D
CASSESPRGFYNEQFF | TGTGCCAGCAGTGAGAGTCCGAGGGGGTTTTACAATGAGCAGTTCTTC | . | TRBJ2-1 | TRBV27 | .
CASSLRAGMNTGELFF | TGCGCCAGCAGCTTGCGGGCAGGGATGAACACCGGGGAGCTGTTTTTT | . | TRBJ2-2 | TRBV5-1 | .
CASSQPGQVSQKTQYF | TGTGCCAGCAGTCAACCGGGACAGGTATCCCAAAAGACCCAGTACTTC | once | TRBJ2-5 | TRBV6-6 | TRBD1
CASSLTLLSESFFF | TGTGCCAGCAGTTTAACCCTCCTTAGTGAGTCGTTTTTCTTC | . | TRBJ2-1 | TRBV27 | .
CASTLDPGGLRRNEQFF | TGTGCCAGCACCCTAGATCCTGGCGGGCTACGACGCAATGAGCAGTTCTTC | . | TRBJ2-1 | TRBV9 | .
CASSVMAQNTEAFF | TGTGCCAGCAGCGTAATGGCCCAGAACACTGAAGCTTTCTTT | . | TRBJ1-1 | TRBV9 | .
CAITNLAGGVYEQYF | TGTGCCATCACCAATCTAGCGGGGGGGGTCTACGAGCAGTACTTC | . | TRBJ2-7 | TRBV10-3 | TRBD2
CASSLGPGGSNEQFF | TGCGCCAGCAGCTTGGGGCCAGGGGGCTCCAATGAGCAGTTCTTC | . | TRBJ2-1 | TRBV5-1 | TRBD1
CASSRLGTSGNTYNEQFF | TGTGCCAGTAGCCGCCTAGGGACTAGCGGGAACACATACAATGAGCAGTTCTTC | . | TRBJ2-1 | TRBV19 | TRBD2
CASSLVLGGFPGELFF | TGTGCCAGCAGCTTAGTTCTGGGGGGGTTTCCCGGGGAGCTGTTTTTT | . | TRBJ2-2 | TRBV11-2 | TRBD2
CATSDTGRQPQHF | TGTGCCACCAGTGATACAGGGCGGCAGCCCCAGCATTTT | . | TRBJ1-5 | TRBV24-1 | .
CASSPRLFQETQYF | TGTGCCAGCTCACCCCGACTGTTCCAAGAGACCCAGTACTTC | . | TRBJ2-5 | TRBV18 | .
CASSLRGASNSGETQYF | TGTGCCAGCAGCTTGCGGGGGGCGAGCAATTCTGGGGAGACCCAGTACTTC | . | TRBJ2-5 | TRBV5-5 | .
CASSSGVAGGTDTQYF | TGCGCCAGCAGCTCCGGGGTAGCGGGGGGGACAGATACGCAGTATTTT | . | TRBJ2-3 | TRBV5-1 | TRBD2
CASRTTGDQPQHF | TGTGCCAGTAGGACGACAGGCGATCAGCCCCAGCATTTT | . | TRBJ1-5 | TRBV19 | .
CASSFGPGGGSTDTQYF | TGCGCCAGCAGCTTTGGGCCGGGGGGAGGGAGCACAGATACGCAGTATTTT | . | TRBJ2-3 | TRBV5-1 | TRBD2
CASSPLTAIGQGNTGELFF | TGTGCCAGCTCACCACTAACCGCAATCGGACAGGGGAACACCGGGGAGCTGTTTTTT | once | TRBJ2-2 | TRBV18 | TRBD1
CASSSIAGGRADTQYF | TGTGCCAGCAGCTCGATAGCGGGGGGGCGGGCAGATACGCAGTATTTT | . | TRBJ2-3 | TRBV3-1/TRBV3-2 | TRBD2
CASSPGTGGYGYTF | TGTGCCAGCAGTCCCGGGACAGGGGGTTATGGCTACACCTTC | . | TRBJ1-2 | TRBV28 | TRBD1
CASSPGQGYEQYF | TGTGCCAGCAGTCCCGGACAGGGATACGAGCAGTACTTC | . | TRBJ2-7 | TRBV28 | TRBD1
CASTPGQEFSPLHF | TGTGCCAGCACCCCGGGACAGGAGTTTTCACCCCTCCACTTT | . | TRBJ1-6 | TRBV2 | TRBD1
CASGPGRPRISNQPQHF | TGTGCCAGCGGTCCAGGTCGACCGAGAATAAGCAATCAGCCCCAGCATTTT | . | TRBJ1-5 | TRBV6-6 | .